A selection of T cell receptor beta chains follows, all from one sample in a study of STAT3 mutations in large granular lymphocyte leukemia. Some clones are missing from TCRdb's copy, which holds only in-frame ones; the method was immunoSEQ multiplex PCR. This table has some 2,000 clones, roughly two thirds appearing once. The sample taken for sequencing was peripheral blood mononuclear cells. The receptors were gathered from a man aged 50-60 years with T-cell large granular lymphocyte leukemia. Some clones in this sample may be carry-over from other donors' samples. Each CDR3 is given with its conserved first and last residue. The D gene is left open where the match is weak. Size is stated for part of the rows, as once, few or many counts, or as a class when the clone is expanded.

clone_size,d_call,v_call,j_call,cdr3_aa,cdr3_nt
few,TRBD2,TRBV5-6,TRBJ2-7,CASSTLAAEQYF,TGTGCCAGCAGCACTCTAGCGGCCGAGCAGTACTTC
few,-,TRBV27,TRBJ2-6,CASGGTFTQSGANVLTF,TGTGCCAGCGGGGGTACGTTTACCCAGTCTGGGGCCAACGTCCTGACTTTC
once,-,TRBV30,TRBJ1-4,CAWNINGEKLFF,TGTGCCTGGAACATTAATGGGGAAAAACTGTTTTTT
-,-,TRBV5-1,TRBJ1-5,CASSPRSGRGNQPQHF,TGCGCCAGCAGCCCTAGGTCCGGGCGAGGCAATCAGCCCCAGCATTTT
-,-,TRBV6-5,TRBJ2-7,CASSFSHSASYEQYF,TGTGCCAGCAGTTTCTCCCATTCGGCCTCCTACGAGCAGTACTTC
-,TRBD1,TRBV18,TRBJ1-6,CASSETGGGSPLHF,TGTGCCAGCTCTGAGACAGGGGGAGGGTCACCCCTCCACTTT
few,-,TRBV10-3,TRBJ2-5,CAISEPRQETQYF,TGTGCCATCAGTGAACCTCGGCAAGAGACCCAGTACTTC
-,TRBD2,TRBV7-9,TRBJ2-4,CASSFSGTSGGFYIQYF,TGTGCCAGCAGCTTCTCCGGGACTAGCGGGGGGTTTTACATTCAGTACTTC
-,TRBD2,TRBV19,TRBJ2-7,CASSLGEGYEQYF,TGTGCCAGTAGTCTCGGGGAGGGCTACGAGCAGTACTTC
-,-,TRBV6-1,TRBJ1-5,CASSEFGSQPQHF,TGTGCCAGCAGTGAATTTGGGAGTCAGCCCCAGCATTTT
-,TRBD1,TRBV7-2,TRBJ1-2,CASSSWDRGNYGYTF,TGTGCCAGCAGCTCATGGGACAGGGGGAACTATGGCTACACCTTC
few,-,TRBV18,TRBJ1-1,CASSSTGILNTEAFF,TGTGCCAGCTCGTCAACAGGGATTCTGAACACTGAAGCTTTCTTT
few,-,TRBV18,TRBJ1-2,CASSPPARLYGYTF,TGTGCCAGCTCACCGCCAGCAAGGCTGTATGGCTACACCTTC
-,-,TRBV5-1,TRBJ1-2,CASSLGQARGYGYTF,TGCGCCAGCAGCTTGGGACAGGCTCGAGGCTATGGCTACACCTTC
-,-,TRBV18,TRBJ2-5,CASSPSQGVETQYF,TGTGCCAGCTCACCAAGCCAGGGAGTGGAGACCCAGTACTTC
-,TRBD1,TRBV30,TRBJ2-7,CAWSGTDGEQYF,TGTGCCTGGAGCGGGACAGACGGCGAGCAGTACTTC
-,-,TRBV5-1,TRBJ1-1,CASSLALDGLTEAFF,TGCGCCAGCAGCTTGGCTTTGGACGGACTGACTGAAGCTTTCTTT
-,-,TRBV27,TRBJ2-1,CASKQNRDYNEQFF,TGTGCCAGCAAGCAGAACAGGGATTACAATGAGCAGTTCTTC
once,TRBD1,TRBV7-2,TRBJ2-5,CASSFQTLRTGNYETQYF,TGTGCCAGCAGCTTCCAAACTCTTCGGACAGGGAATTATGAGACCCAGTACTTC
-,TRBD2,TRBV4-2,TRBJ2-5,CASSNHLAGGPQETQYF,TGTGCCAGCAGTAACCATTTAGCGGGAGGGCCCCAAGAGACCCAGTACTTC
-,TRBD2,TRBV5-4,TRBJ2-1,CASSSGGRDEQFF,TGTGCCAGCAGCTCGGGGGGGCGGGATGAGCAGTTCTTC
-,-,TRBV29-1,TRBJ1-1,CSVENPLNTEAFF,TGCAGCGTTGAGAACCCACTGAACACTGAAGCTTTCTTT
-,-,TRBV5-1,TRBJ2-3,CASSLIGSGTDTQYF,TGCGCCAGCAGCTTGATAGGGTCTGGCACAGATACGCAGTATTTT
-,TRBD1,TRBV7-3,TRBJ1-6,CASSADYRGKNSPLHF,TGTGCCAGCAGCGCCGACTACAGGGGGAAGAATTCACCCCTCCACTTT
-,-,TRBV2,TRBJ2-1,CASVNNEQFF,TGTGCCAGCGTGAACAATGAGCAGTTCTTC
few,TRBD2,TRBV11-2,TRBJ2-1,CASSTKAGDETDEQFF,TGTGCCAGCAGCACTAAAGCGGGAGATGAAACTGATGAGCAGTTCTTC
-,-,TRBV5-6,TRBJ2-7,CASSGLLDGTYEQYF,TGTGCCAGCAGCGGTCTCCTGGACGGAACCTACGAGCAGTACTTC
-,-,TRBV7-3,TRBJ2-6,CASSLKGRSSSGANVLTF,TGTGCCAGCAGCTTAAAGGGACGGTCGTCCTCTGGGGCCAACGTCCTGACTTTC
-,-,TRBV5-1,TRBJ1-2,CASSYGTADYGYTF,TGCGCCAGCAGTTATGGGACTGCCGATTATGGCTACACCTTC
-,-,TRBV27,TRBJ2-5,CASSFKGYQETQYF,TGTGCCAGCAGTTTTAAGGGGTACCAAGAGACCCAGTACTTC
-,TRBD1,TRBV29-1,TRBJ2-7,CSVAGHRGVYEQYF,TGCAGCGTTGCGGGGCACAGGGGCGTCTACGAGCAGTACTTC
-,-,TRBV9,TRBJ2-3,CASSVGDPDTQYF,TGTGCCAGCAGCGTAGGAGACCCAGATACGCAGTATTTT
-,TRBD1,TRBV7-9,TRBJ1-3,CASSLADRGFDTIYF,TGTGCCAGCAGCTTAGCGGACAGGGGGTTTGACACCATATATTTT
few,-,TRBV7-9,TRBJ2-5,CASSLVDSQETQYF,TGTGCCAGCAGCTTAGTAGACAGCCAAGAGACCCAGTACTTC
-,-,TRBV10-3,TRBJ1-6,CAILQSLDSPLHF,TGTGCCATTTTACAGTCTCTAGATTCACCCCTCCACTTT
-,-,TRBV7-2,TRBJ2-3,CASSLVGAGSPDTQYF,TGTGCCAGCAGCTTAGTAGGTGCGGGATCGCCAGATACGCAGTATTTT
-,-,TRBV7-8,TRBJ1-5,CASSLSGTPNQPQHF,TGTGCCAGCAGCCTCAGCGGGACACCCAATCAGCCCCAGCATTTT
few,-,TRBV4-3,TRBJ2-7,CASSQGTSRAYEQYF,TGCGCCAGCAGCCAAGGGACAAGCCGAGCCTACGAGCAGTACTTC
-,-,TRBV18,TRBJ1-2,CASSPPQGSINYGYTF,TGTGCCAGCTCACCACCCCAGGGGTCTATTAACTATGGCTACACCTTC
few,-,TRBV7-9,TRBJ1-2,CASSPKNYGYTF,TGTGCCAGCAGCCCCAAAAACTATGGCTACACCTTC
-,-,TRBV25-1,TRBJ2-1,CASSEWNSYNEQFF,TGTGCCAGCAGTGAGTGGAACTCCTACAATGAGCAGTTCTTC
-,-,TRBV27,TRBJ1-1,CASSLWRNTEAFF,TGTGCCAGCAGTTTATGGAGGAACACTGAAGCTTTCTTT
-,-,TRBV7-3,TRBJ2-7,CASSSRGRGEQYF,TGTGCCAGCAGCTCCCGGGGGCGGGGGGAGCAGTACTTC
-,-,TRBV27,TRBJ2-1,CASRLGYNEQFF,TGTGCCAGCCGTTTGGGGTACAATGAGCAGTTCTTC
-,-,TRBV5-1,TRBJ2-1,CASSLSFSSYNEQFF,TGCGCCAGCAGCTTGTCTTTCAGCTCCTACAATGAGCAGTTCTTC
-,-,TRBV27,TRBJ2-2,CASSWAAGTGELFF,TGTGCCAGCAGTTGGGCCGCGGGGACCGGGGAGCTGTTTTTT
-,-,TRBV10-3,TRBJ1-2,CAISERGPGAYGYTF,TGTGCCATCAGTGAGAGGGGCCCAGGGGCATATGGCTACACCTTC
-,-,TRBV6-5,TRBJ2-7,CASSFTDRYEQYF,TGTGCCAGCAGTTTTACGGACAGATACGAGCAGTACTTC
medium-sized,-,TRBV28,TRBJ2-7,CASSLGNYEQYF,TGTGCCAGCAGTTTAGGGAACTACGAGCAGTACTTC
-,-,TRBV4-3,TRBJ2-3,CASSQDALDTQYF,TGCGCCAGCAGCCAAGACGCCTTGGATACGCAGTATTTT
-,-,TRBV9,TRBJ1-2,CATSGGGAYGYTF,TGTGCCACCTCGGGGGGTGGGGCCTATGGCTACACCTTC
few,-,TRBV12-5,TRBJ2-3,CASGSRLALRPSTDTQYF,TGTGCTAGTGGTTCCCGACTCGCCCTACGCCCTAGCACAGATACGCAGTATTTT
few,TRBD1,TRBV5-5,TRBJ1-6,CASSFRGTGDSPLHF,TGTGCCAGCAGCTTTCGCGGGACAGGTGACTCACCCCTCCACTTT